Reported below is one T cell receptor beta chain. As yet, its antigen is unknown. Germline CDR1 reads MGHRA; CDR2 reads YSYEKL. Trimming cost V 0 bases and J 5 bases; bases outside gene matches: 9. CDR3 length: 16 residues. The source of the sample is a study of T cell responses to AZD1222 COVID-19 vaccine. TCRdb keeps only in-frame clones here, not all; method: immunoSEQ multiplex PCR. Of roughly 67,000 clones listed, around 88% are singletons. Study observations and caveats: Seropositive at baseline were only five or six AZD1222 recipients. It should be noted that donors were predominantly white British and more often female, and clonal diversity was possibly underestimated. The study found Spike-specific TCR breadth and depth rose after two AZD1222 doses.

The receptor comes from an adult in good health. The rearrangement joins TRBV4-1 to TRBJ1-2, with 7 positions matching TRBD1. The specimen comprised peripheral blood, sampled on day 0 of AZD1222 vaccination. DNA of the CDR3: TGCGCCAGCAGCCAAGAAGTAGGGACAGTCTTATATGGCTACACCTTC. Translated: CASSQEVGTVLYGYTF.